This T cell receptor (beta chain) emerged from a study of T-cell reconstitution after alpha-beta-depleted transplantation in children (dated by TCRdb to the mid-2010s). The study in broad terms: The study quantitatively tracked T-cell immune reconstitution after TCRalphabeta/CD19-depleted allogeneic hematopoietic cell transplantation in children using TCR repertoire profiling.

CDR1 DFQATT and CDR2 SNEGSKA are derived from the germline V gene (reference sequence). From the cysteine through the phenylalanine, the CDR3 covers 13 amino acids. Of the read, only the CDR3 DNA is kept; its 39 bases are in frame from base 1. V is shortened by 4 bases, J by 5 bases, and the region joining them spans 12 bases. Comments on this clonotype: The specificity of this receptor is unknown. No base-level quality is on record; no much larger clone is a single base apart.

To prepare the library, PCR was applied. Sequenced on an Illumina HiSeq 2500. TCR library preparation used molecular barcoding, with unique molecular identifiers applied to normalize quantification of the TCRbeta repertoire. TCRdb reworked the public reads: Q25 trimming with fastp, MiXCR clone assembly, productive beta chains retained. Rows with one shared CDR3 protein collapse into an entry with the most common genes and DNA. The sample records a few hundred thousand distinct CDR3 sequences, approximately 11% of which are singletons. Nearly 5.5% of the sample is in the top ten clones. The input for sequencing was PBMCs from the stem cell graft donor, taken from the stem cell graft. This clonotype was sampled from a human donor who donated a stem cell graft to a child with acute myeloid leukemia. Recombination connected TRBV20-1 to TRBJ2-1, with TRBD1 tentatively as D gene (5 bases match). The DNA is as follows: TGCAGTGCTACCAGTGACAGCAACAATGAGCAGTTCTTC. The resulting protein is CSATSDSNNEQFF.